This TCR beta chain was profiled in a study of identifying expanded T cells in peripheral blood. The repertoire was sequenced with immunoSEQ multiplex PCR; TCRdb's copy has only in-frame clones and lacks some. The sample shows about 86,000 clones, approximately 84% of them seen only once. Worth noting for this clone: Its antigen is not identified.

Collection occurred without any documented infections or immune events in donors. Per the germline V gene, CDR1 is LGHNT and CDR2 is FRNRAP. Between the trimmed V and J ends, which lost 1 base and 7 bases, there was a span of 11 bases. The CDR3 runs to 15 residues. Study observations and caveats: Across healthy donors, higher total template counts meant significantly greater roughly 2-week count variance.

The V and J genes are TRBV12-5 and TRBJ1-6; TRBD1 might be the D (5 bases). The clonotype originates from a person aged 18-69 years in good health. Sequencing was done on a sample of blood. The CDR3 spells CASGLAQGSNSPLHF. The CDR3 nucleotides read TGTGCTAGTGGTTTGGCCCAGGGTAGCAATTCACCCCTCCACTTT.